The 5 T cell receptor beta chains reported below all come from one sample, sequenced in a study of OX40 agonist ivuxolimab in advanced cancers. Method: immunoSEQ multiplex PCR; TCRdb's copy keeps in-frame clones and lacks some. The data show tens of thousands of clones, about 82% seen once. This specimen was CD4+ or CD8+ T cells sorted from blood, taken in a trial of the OX40 agonist ivuxolimab. These receptors were collected from an adult with an advanced solid tumor such as melanoma, head and neck, liver or kidney cancer.

V and J are TRBV18 and TRBJ2-5; a possible D gene is TRBD1 (6 bases). Trimming cost V 4 bases and J 3 bases, with 15 bases left between them. Germline V gene lookup returns CDR1 KGHSH and CDR2 LQKENI. CDR3 length equals 15 residues. Here the CDR3 reads CASSLQGSLKETQYF. In DNA, the CDR3 is TGTGCCAGCTCACTACAGGGCAGTCTTAAAGAGACCCAGTACTTC. The full variable domain, with the rest looked up from reference TRBV18 and TRBJ2-5, is NAGVMQNPRHLVRRRGQEARLRCSPMKGHSHVYWYRQLPEEGLKFMVYLQKENIIDESGMPKERFSAEFPKEGPSILRIQQVVRGDSAAYFCASSLQGSLKETQYFGPGTRLLVL.

The chain couples TRBV9 to TRBJ2-6; a possible D gene is TRBD1 (6 bases). Deletions cut 3 bases from V and 3 bases from J, with 7 bases between. From germline, CDR1 is SGDLS and CDR2 YYNGEE. The CDR3 is 14 amino acids. The CDR3 DNA follows: TGTGCCAGCAGCGCAGGGGTTGGGGCCAACGTCCTGACTTTC. This translates into CASSAGVGANVLTF.

CDR3: CASSFRQGADTQYF. The CDR3 DNA follows: TGTGCCAGCAGCTTCCGACAGGGGGCAGATACGCAGTATTTT. The chain couples TRBV5-4 to TRBJ2-3, with TRBD1 matching over 9 bases. Germline trimming cut 2 bases from V and 4 bases from J; bases unmatched to any gene: 2. Per the germline V gene, CDR1 is SGHNT and CDR2 is YYREEE (reference sequence). There are 14 residues in the CDR3. Filled out from reference TRBV5-4 and TRBJ2-3, the complete variable domain reads ETGVTQSPTHLIKTRGQQVTLRCSSQSGHNTVSWYQQALGQGPQFIFQYYREEENGRGNFPPRFSGLQFPNYSSELNVNALELDDSALYLCASSFRQGADTQYFGPGTRLTVL.

The V gene is TRBV14, the J gene TRBJ1-1; no clear D gene. The CDR3 totals 15 residues. Germline V CDR1 and CDR2: SGHDN, FVKESK. The V and J ends lost 0 bases and 5 bases respectively, with 13 bases between them. CDR3 nucleotide sequence: TGTGCCAGCAGCCAAGATCAACTGCGACCTACTGAAGCTTTCTTT. This encodes CASSQDQLRPTEAFF.

The chain links TRBV2 to TRBJ2-7; unclear D gene. Germline CDR1 SNHLY, CDR2 FYNNEI. CDR3 size: 13 residues. V was cut by 2 bases and J by 5 bases, with 10 bases left in between. CDR3 sequence reads: CASSEWGYDEQYF. The CDR3 nucleotides read TGTGCCAGCAGTGAATGGGGTTACGACGAGCAGTACTTC. The full variable domain, in which reference TRBV2 and TRBJ2-7 provide the parts outside the CDR3, is EPEVTQTPSHQVTQMGQEVILRCVPISNHLYFYWYRQILGQKVEFLVSFYNNEISEKSEIFDDQFSVERPDGSNFTLKIRSTKLEDSAMYFCASSEWGYDEQYFGPGTRLTVT.